The 32 T cell receptor beta chains listed next were all sequenced from one sample in a study of blood T cell repertoires in COVID-19. Generated by immunoSEQ multiplex PCR, the TCRdb table keeps only in-frame clones and is missing some. The table lists about 180,000 clones, roughly 77% of them singletons. Specimen: peripheral blood. These receptor sequences come from a woman older than 75 with COVID-19, enrolled during active disease.

V gene TRBV7-6 combines with J gene TRBJ2-5, with D perhaps matching TRBD2 (5 bases). The CDR3 extends over 16 amino acids. CDR1 and CDR2 (germline): SGHVS, FNYEAQ. V was shortened by 2 bases and J by 1 base, with 14 bases between the two germline ends. The CDR3 here is CASSLFSSSPQETQYF. In nucleotides, the CDR3 is TGTGCCAGCAGCTTATTTTCTAGCAGTCCCCAAGAGACCCAGTACTTC.

This chain joins TRBV27 and TRBJ1-2, with D maybe TRBD1 (6 bases). CDR3 length: 16 residues. Per germline, CDR1 MNHEY and CDR2 SMNVEV (reference sequence). With 5 bases removed from V and 10 bases from J, the gap between germline ends came to 26 bases. This chain's CDR3 is CASSPRQDAPLYYYTF. The DNA for the CDR3 is TGTGCCAGCAGTCCGCGACAGGACGCTCCCCTCTATTACTACACCTTC.

V and J are TRBV19 and TRBJ2-1; tentatively, D is TRBD2 (6 bases). Deletions cut 5 bases from V and 12 bases from J, with 14 bases between. This CDR3 region has 12 residues. Germline V gives CDR1 LNHDA, CDR2 SQIVND (reference sequence). The DNA of the CDR3 is TGTGCCAGTAGTTCTCGTAGCGGAGCGCAGTTCTTC. Residues: CASSSRSGAQFF.

The chain links TRBV28 to TRBJ2-7, with TRBD1 identical over 8 bases. This CDR3 spans 13 amino acids. Looked up from germline, CDR1 is MDHEN and CDR2 is SYDVKM. V was pared by 8 bases and J by 1 base, with 4 bases of the junction left unmatched. The CDR3 DNA reads TGTGCCAGCCGGAGGACAGGGTCCTACGAGCAGTACTTC. Protein sequence: CASRRTGSYEQYF.

This rearrangement joins TRBV9 to TRBJ1-1; 10 positions match TRBD1. From germline, CDR1 is SGDLS and CDR2 YYNGEE. V was clipped by 4 bases and J by 6 bases; unmatched bases: 6. This CDR3 has 14 amino acids. CDR3 protein: CASSPRDRGSEAFF. In DNA form, the CDR3 reads TGTGCCAGCAGCCCGCGGGACAGGGGCTCTGAAGCTTTCTTT.

V usage is TRBV19 and J usage is TRBJ1-4, with TRBD1 matching 7 bases. Germline V CDR1 and CDR2: LNHDA, SQIVND (reference sequence). The CDR3 loop spans 14 amino acids. The junction had 2 bases not matched to a gene; V was cut back by 3 bases and J by 4 bases. The CDR3 reads CASSMGQLNEKLFF. In DNA, the CDR3 is TGTGCCAGTAGTATGGGACAGCTTAATGAAAAACTGTTTTTT.

The chain combines TRBV28 with TRBJ2-3, with 8 nucleotides matching TRBD2. In germline, CDR1 is MDHEN, CDR2 SYDVKM. The CDR3 is 14 residues long. V was clipped by 6 bases and J by 2 bases; unmatched bases: 4. The CDR3 spells CASRSGGPTDTQYF. The CDR3 nucleotides read TGTGCCAGCAGGTCGGGAGGGCCCACAGATACGCAGTATTTT.

This rearrangement joins TRBV18 to TRBJ2-4; a possible D gene is TRBD2 (5 bases). There are 16 residues in the CDR3. With 0 bases removed from V and 7 bases from J, the gap between germline ends came to 16 bases. Germline values: CDR1 KGHSH, CDR2 LQKENI. The CDR3 here is CASSPPLSASGNIQYF. The DNA for the CDR3 is TGTGCCAGCTCACCACCGTTAAGTGCGTCGGGGAACATTCAGTACTTC.

CDR3 in DNA: TGTGCCAGCTCACCGACCGGGGGGCATGGTTCACCCCTCCACTTT. Translation gives CASSPTGGHGSPLHF. The chain combines TRBV18 with TRBJ1-6; D possibly corresponds to TRBD1 (6 bases). V was clipped by 3 bases and J by 9 bases, with 15 bases between them. CDR3 length equals 15 residues. Germline CDR1 and CDR2: KGHSH and LQKENI. Variable domain in full (rest from reference TRBV18 and TRBJ1-6): NAGVMQNPRHLVRRRGQEARLRCSPMKGHSHVYWYRQLPEEGLKFMVYLQKENIIDESGMPKERFSAEFPKEGPSILRIQQVVRGDSAAYFCASSPTGGHGSPLHFGNGTRLTVT.

This chain uses TRBV5-4 with TRBJ2-4; 9 bases fit TRBD2. Germline trimming cut 7 bases from V and 3 bases from J; bases unmatched to any gene: 2. Germline CDR1 and CDR2: SGHNT and YYREEE (reference sequence). The CDR3 extends over 13 amino acids. CDR3 protein: CASRSGGKNIQYF. The CDR3, as DNA: TGTGCCAGCCGTAGCGGGGGCAAAAACATTCAGTACTTC.

The chain links TRBV28 to TRBJ1-2, with 8 bases lining up with TRBD1. Trimming took 3 bases from V and 4 from J; bases not matched to a gene: 7. CDR3 length equals 15 residues. Germline loops: CDR1 MDHEN, CDR2 SYDVKM. Here the CDR3 DNA reads TGTGCCAGCAGTTTCCCCAGACAGGGGCTCTATGGCTACACCTTC. Protein sequence: CASSFPRQGLYGYTF.

The chain recombines TRBV4-2 with TRBJ2-2; TRBD2 agrees at 7 bases. The V and J ends lost 5 bases and 5 bases, in that order; junction bases with no gene match: 11. Germline CDR1 reads LGHNA; CDR2 reads YNFKEQ. The CDR3 sequence is 16 residues long. CDR3 coding DNA: TGTGCCAGCAGCACCCCCTGGGCGGGAGAGACCGGGGAGCTGTTTTTT. Protein product: CASSTPWAGETGELFF.

The chain joins TRBV6-1 to TRBJ1-2; TRBD1 matches at 7 bases. V lost 2 bases, J lost 4 bases, and 4 bases stayed unmatched. The CDR3 extends over 14 amino acids. In germline, CDR1 is MNHNS, CDR2 SASEGT. The CDR3 DNA is TGTGCCAGCAGTGAATGGGCAGGGGGCTATGGCTACACCTTC. Translation gives CASSEWAGGYGYTF.

This clone appeared once. The V call is TRBV23-1, the J call TRBJ1-2; unclear D gene. TRBV23-1 is sorted into the ORF group, with uncertain function. The V and J ends lost 2 bases and 1 base respectively, with 11 bases between them. The length of the CDR3 is 15 residues. CDR3 nucleotide sequence: TGCGCCAGCAGTCAACCCTTACACAATAACTATGGCTACACCTTC. This encodes CASSQPLHNNYGYTF.

The chain couples TRBV4-1 to TRBJ2-7; 7 nucleotides match TRBD1. The CDR3 is 15 amino acids. With 1 base clipped from V and 2 bases from J, the junction kept 5 bases outside the gene matches. Germline CDR1 MGHRA, CDR2 YSYEKL. In DNA form, the CDR3 reads TGCGCCAGCAGCCAAGGACAGGACAGGACCTACGAGCAGTACTTC. Translated, it gives CASSQGQDRTYEQYF.

The chain has TRBV7-9 and TRBJ2-5, with a weak D call TRBD2 (6 bases). The CDR3 spans 15 residues. Trimming stripped 1 base from V and 7 bases from J, with 16 bases between. In germline, CDR1 is SEHNR, CDR2 FQNEAQ (reference sequence). The CDR3 here is CASSLGPGLYRTQYF. CDR3 nucleotides: TGTGCCAGCAGCTTAGGCCCGGGACTGTATAGGACCCAGTACTTC.

This rearrangement joins TRBV6-2 or TRBV6-3 to TRBJ1-6, with D hard to call. Germline values: CDR1 MNHEY, CDR2 SVGEGT. The V gene lost 0 bases and the J gene lost 0 bases, with 9 bases spanning the gap. The CDR3 is 17 amino acids. CDR3 nucleotide sequence: TGTGCCAGCAGTTACTCTGACGGGAGCTCCTATAATTCACCCCTCCACTTT. Its protein product is CASSYSDGSSYNSPLHF.

The gene calls are TRBV28 and TRBJ1-1, with D unresolved. The CDR3 is 13 residues long. Germline values: CDR1 MDHEN, CDR2 SYDVKM. The V and J ends lost 1 base and 2 bases respectively, with 5 bases between them. CDR3 protein: CASSLSPNTEAFF. The DNA for the CDR3 is TGTGCCAGCAGTTTATCCCCTAACACTGAAGCTTTCTTT. Variable domain in full (rest from reference TRBV28 and TRBJ1-1): DVKVTQSSRYLVKRTGEKVFLECVQDMDHENMFWYRQDPGLGLRLIYFSYDVKMKEKGDIPEGYSVSREKKERFSLILESASTNQTSMYLCASSLSPNTEAFFGQGTRLTVV.

This chain connects TRBV5-4 to TRBJ1-4; D might be TRBD1 (6 bases). This CDR3 has 14 residues. The germline CDR1 and CDR2 sequences are SGHNT and YYREEE (reference sequence). Trimming took off 2 bases at V and 5 bases at J, with 10 bases between the two ends. The CDR3 is CASSLQGENEKLFF. CDR3 bases: TGTGCCAGCAGCTTACAGGGTGAAAATGAAAAACTGTTTTTT.

CDR3 sequence reads: CASSQVAGVETQYF. The DNA of the CDR3 is TGCGCCAGCAGCCAGGTAGCGGGAGTCGAGACCCAGTACTTC. The chain uses TRBV4-1 and TRBJ2-5; 9 nucleotides agree with TRBD2. The CDR3 extends over 14 amino acids. Trimming cost V 3 bases and J 5 bases; bases outside gene matches: 4. Germline V CDR1 and CDR2: MGHRA, YSYEKL.

This clone was observed a handful of times. This sequence joins TRBV6-2 or TRBV6-3 and TRBJ2-1, with TRBD1 matching over 9 bases. The CDR3 spans 17 residues. CDR1 is MNHEY, CDR2 SVGEGT, per germline. The V gene end was trimmed by 0 bases and the J gene end by 6 bases; junction bases not matched to a gene: 9. The CDR3, as DNA: TGTGCCAGCAGTTACTCGAAGAAGGACAGGGGTGGCAATGAGCAGTTCTTC. Residues: CASSYSKKDRGGNEQFF.

The chain recombines TRBV2 with TRBJ2-5, with D uncertain. Looked up from germline, CDR1 is SNHLY and CDR2 is FYNNEI. Trimming left V 7 bases short and J 4 bases short, with 7 bases between. CDR3 size: 11 residues. In DNA form, the CDR3 reads TGTGCCAGCACCGGTGTAGAGACCCAGTACTTC. This translates into CASTGVETQYF.

In this sample, this clone turned up many times. The chain has TRBV11-3 and TRBJ2-3, with D possibly being TRBD2 (5 bases). Trimming shortened V by 4 bases and J by 7 bases, and 12 bases separated the two germline ends. From germline, CDR1 is SGHNT and CDR2 YENEEA. CDR3 length: 13 residues. CDR3 DNA sequence: TGTGCCAGCAGCTCACCTCCGGGGTATACGCAGTATTTT. As protein: CASSSPPGYTQYF.

This chain links TRBV19 with TRBJ1-4; TRBD1 matches at 7 bases. V lost 8 bases, J lost 7 bases, and 7 bases stayed unmatched. The germline CDR1 and CDR2 sequences are LNHDA and SQIVND (reference sequence). This CDR3 region has 13 residues. The CDR3 DNA reads as TGTGCCAGTTTACAGGGGATCGGTGAAAAACTGTTTTTT. This codes for CASLQGIGEKLFF.

The chain links TRBV6-6 to TRBJ1-2; weak D call: TRBD1 (6 bases). The CDR3 sequence is 13 residues long. V lost 4 bases to trimming and J lost 7 bases, with 13 bases between them. Germline V gene data show CDR1 as MNHNY and CDR2 as SVGAGI (reference sequence). CDR3 in DNA: TGTGCCAGCAGTTTAAAGGGGGTGCGTGGCTACACCTTC. Translated: CASSLKGVRGYTF.

As regards this clone: The same CDR3 can be traced to other DNA sequences in this sample. V and J are TRBV20-1 and TRBJ2-7; D is ambiguous. The germline gives CDR1 DFQATT, CDR2 SNEGSKA (reference sequence). The CDR3 sequence is 11 residues long. V was shortened by 2 bases and J by 1 base, with 3 bases between the two germline ends. CDR3 residues: CSARLSYEQYF. CDR3 bases: TGCAGTGCTAGATTATCCTACGAGCAGTACTTC.

This chain joins TRBV23-1 and TRBJ2-2; the match to TRBD2 covers 10 bases. TRBV23-1 is an open reading frame whose function is uncertain. The V and J ends lost 0 bases and 4 bases, in that order; junction bases with no gene match: 5. This CDR3 is 17 amino acids long. The DNA of the CDR3 is TGCGCCAGCAGTCAATCGGCACTAGCGGGACTCACCGGGGAGCTGTTTTTT. Translated, it gives CASSQSALAGLTGELFF.

The J gene is TRBJ1-2, the V gene TRBV5-1; 7 bases map to TRBD1. The germline V gene has CDR1 SGHRS and CDR2 YFSETQ. V lost 4 bases to trimming and J lost 6 bases; unmatched junction nucleotides: 12. There are 15 residues in the CDR3. CDR3 loop: CASSRGQAAFDGYTF. The CDR3 coding sequence is TGCGCCAGCAGCCGCGGACAGGCAGCTTTTGATGGCTACACCTTC.

CDR3 loop: CASSPGTGEGYTF. Here the CDR3 DNA reads TGTGCCAGCAGTCCGGGGACAGGGGAGGGCTACACCTTC. The rearrangement joins TRBV28 to TRBJ1-2; 10 bases align to TRBD1. V lost 5 bases to trimming and J lost 8 bases; unmatched junction nucleotides: 5. The CDR3 sequence is 13 residues long. Germline CDR1 and CDR2: MDHEN and SYDVKM.

The CDR3 bases are TGTGCCACCAGCGAAGGACTAGCGCTAAGCACAGATACGCAGTATTTT. It codes for CATSEGLALSTDTQYF. This sequence joins TRBV15 and TRBJ2-3; 9 nucleotides align to TRBD2. V lost 5 bases, J lost 0 bases, and 6 bases stayed unmatched. CDR3 size: 16 residues. From germline, CDR1 is LNHNV and CDR2 YYDKDF (reference sequence).

The J gene is TRBJ2-1, the V gene TRBV7-9, with 9 bases lining up with TRBD2. The CDR3 covers 16 residues. CDR1 and CDR2 (germline): SEHNR, FQNEAQ (reference sequence). V dropped 4 bases and J dropped 1; count of bases not matched to a gene: 5. CDR3 amino acids: CASSSVAGESYNEQFF. CDR3 nucleotide sequence: TGTGCCAGCAGCTCAGTAGCGGGAGAGTCCTACAATGAGCAGTTCTTC.

This clone was observed a handful of times. V and J are TRBV11-2 and TRBJ2-5; D call uncertain. V shed 1 base and J shed 4 bases, with 10 bases lying between them. Germline CDR1 reads SGHAT; CDR2 reads FQNNGV. The CDR3 covers 14 residues. CDR3 bases: TGTGCCAGCAGCTTAGCCGCAGATCCAGAGACCCAGTACTTC. This encodes CASSLAADPETQYF.